Below are 28 T cell receptor beta chains sequenced from a single sample in a study of regulatory T cells in long-lasting Graves disease. Time point meaning: persistent/refractory GD, antithyroid drugs over 5 years with positive TRAb. Making the TCR library involved RNA that had been extracted from PBMCs. Arm-PCR of CDR3 regions with iRepertoire HTBI primers generated TCR beta libraries. Each CDR3 protein gets one entry after TCRdb re-called the multiplex PCR reads with MiXCR. The sample lists 450,000 or so distinct CDR3 sequences, around a fifth occurring once. The sample here was peripheral blood mononuclear cells (PBMCs), taken when the disease was refractory, from a patient treated with antithyroid drugs. The receptor source for this set is a female donor with Graves disease.

This clonotype was seen at least ten times. The V and J genes are TRBV6-1 and TRBJ2-5; 8 bases map to TRBD1. The J segment lost 5 bases and the V segment lost 11 bases, leaving 7 bases of the junction unmatched. The CDR3 is 12 amino acids. CDR1 is MNHNS and CDR2 is SASEGT in the germline V gene. The chain's CDR3 is CAANQGAETQYF. The CDR3 region has the DNA TGTGCCGCTAACCAGGGGGCTGAGACCCAGTACTTC.

There are many counts of this clonotype. The chain couples TRBV29-1 to TRBJ2-7; the D is unclear. Trimming took 7 bases from V and 4 from J, leaving 14 bases between them. The CDR3 spans 12 residues. Germline V lookup: CDR1 SQVTM, CDR2 ANQGSEA. CDR3 nucleotide sequence: TGCAGCGCGTCGCGTGATGGGTACGAGCAGTACTTC. It yields the protein CSASRDGYEQYF.

This clonotype was recorded at least ten times. For the CDR3, the DNA is TGTGCCTGGACCCCGGGACAGGGAGAGACCCAGTACTTC. Translating gives CAWTPGQGETQYF. The gene calls are TRBV30 and TRBJ2-5; TRBD1 matches 9 bases. The CDR3 spans 13 residues. The germline V gene encodes CDR1 GTSNPN and CDR2 SVGIG (reference sequence). J gave up 4 bases and V 4 bases, and 4 bases lay outside the gene matches.

To note about this clonotype: Given a much more abundant clone one base away, this may be a read error. The V and J genes are TRBV10-3 and TRBJ1-5, with 7 bases matching TRBD1. This CDR3 is built from 14 residues. Germline V gives CDR1 ENHRY, CDR2 SYGVKD. The DNA for the CDR3 is TGTGCCACCAGTGAGGGGGCAGGCAATCAGCCCCAGCATTTT. Its protein is CATSEGAGNQPQHF.

This clonotype was observed at least ten times. This chain uses TRBV28 with TRBJ1-5; D perhaps matches TRBD1 (6 bases). The CDR3 covers 14 residues. Germline assignment: CDR1 MDHEN and CDR2 SYDVKM. V lost 7 bases to trimming and J lost 5 bases, with 15 bases between them. The CDR3 is CASTLRDNYQPQHF. CDR3 sequence (DNA): TGTGCCAGCACCCTCCGGGACAACTATCAGCCCCAGCATTTT.

This clonotype was detected a few times. The rearrangement links TRBV20-1 to TRBJ2-7, with 7 bases that match TRBD1. Germline V gives CDR1 DFQATT, CDR2 SNEGSKA (reference sequence). The CDR3 totals 12 residues. The J segment lost 4 bases and the V segment lost 6 bases, leaving 6 bases of the junction unmatched. For the CDR3, the DNA is TGCAGTGCCCCCGGGACAGCTTACGAGCAGTACTTC. Translation gives CSAPGTAYEQYF.

This clonotype was seen only a few times. The rearrangement links TRBV5-4 to TRBJ2-7; D unclear. Germline lookup yields CDR1 SGHNT and CDR2 YYREEE (reference sequence). V lost 5 bases and J lost 1, with 10 bases in between. The CDR3 spans 13 residues. This CDR3 is CASSPDFSYEQYF. DNA of the CDR3: TGTGCCAGCAGTCCTGACTTTTCCTACGAGCAGTACTTC. The variable domain in full, with the rest retrieved from reference TRBV5-4 and TRBJ2-7, is ETGVTQSPTHLIKTRGQQVTLRCSSQSGHNTVSWYQQALGQGPQFIFQYYREEENGRGNFPPRFSGLQFPNYSSELNVNALELDDSALYLCASSPDFSYEQYFGPGTRLTVT.

The chain combines TRBV7-2 with TRBJ2-6; perhaps D is TRBD1 or TRBD2 (5 bases each). The CDR3 extends over 16 amino acids. The germline gives CDR1 SGHTA, CDR2 FQGNSA. Trimming took 1 base from V and 2 from J, leaving 9 bases between them. CDR3 DNA: TGTGCCAGCAGCTTAGTCGGGACCGCTGGGGCCAACGTCCTGACTTTC. Encoded protein: CASSLVGTAGANVLTF.

This clonotype was seen only a few times. The chain links TRBV5-6 to TRBJ2-7, with TRBD1 matching 8 bases. V gave up 3 bases and J gave up 2 bases; unmatched junction bases: 7. Germline CDR1 reads SGHDT; CDR2 reads YYEEEE. The CDR3 consists of 15 residues. CDR3 loop: CASSWIQGDPYEQYF. The CDR3, as DNA: TGTGCCAGCAGCTGGATACAGGGGGACCCCTACGAGCAGTACTTC.

This clonotype was seen many times. The J gene is TRBJ1-1, the V gene TRBV20-1; TRBD1 is a possible D gene (6 bases). CDR1 DFQATT and CDR2 SNEGSKA come from the germline V gene (reference sequence). V was clipped by 5 bases and J by 6 bases, with 13 bases between them. The length of the CDR3 is 12 residues. CDR3 protein: CSARPGGPEAFF. The CDR3 DNA reads TGCAGTGCTCGGCCGGGGGGCCCTGAAGCTTTCTTT.

In its sample, this clonotype was seen many times. This chain joins TRBV10-3 and TRBJ1-6; D remains unclear. This CDR3 has 16 amino acids. CDR1 is ENHRY, CDR2 SYGVKD, per germline. The V gene lost 5 bases and the J gene lost 5 bases, with 16 bases spanning the gap. The CDR3 reads CAISPGPGLDNSPLHF. CDR3 DNA sequence: TGTGCCATCAGTCCCGGCCCGGGTCTCGATAATTCACCCCTCCACTTT.

This chain connects TRBV11-1 to TRBJ2-1; 7 nucleotides agree with TRBD2. Losses at the gene ends were 5 bases for V and 1 base for J; bases not matched to a gene: 11. Germline CDR1 reads SGHAT; CDR2 reads FQDESV (reference sequence). The CDR3 is made up of 17 amino acids. The CDR3 DNA sequence: TGTGCCAGCAGCCCCTACCGGGGCGGGAGTTCCTACAATGAGCAGTTCTTC. Translated, it gives CASSPYRGGSSYNEQFF.

This sequence joins TRBV29-1 and TRBJ2-2; D is possibly TRBD2 (6 bases). CDR3 length equals 13 residues. Per the germline V gene, CDR1 is SQVTM and CDR2 is ANQGSEA. Trimming took off 7 bases at V and 7 bases at J, with 16 bases between the two ends. Here the CDR3 reads CSASQGGNGELFF. The CDR3 nucleotides read TGCAGCGCCTCTCAGGGAGGTAACGGGGAGCTGTTTTTT.

This clonotype was seen a handful of times. This chain connects TRBV7-3 to TRBJ1-2, with 7 bases lining up with TRBD1. V lost 5 bases, J lost 4 bases, and 10 bases stayed unmatched. The CDR3 covers 15 residues. The V gene's germline CDR1 is SGHTA and CDR2 FQGTGA. This chain's CDR3 is CASSQSGQPVYGYTF. CDR3 sequence (DNA): TGTGCCAGCAGCCAATCGGGACAGCCAGTCTATGGCTACACCTTC.

This clonotype was detected many times. One end of the junction does not line up with germline, which may come from a read error. CDR3 in DNA: TGTGCCTGCAGTGTCCTAGCAGGAACCCAGTACTTC. It specifies CACSVLAGTQYF. V gene TRBV2 combines with J gene TRBJ2-5; tentative D call: TRBD2 (5 bases). Germline-derived CDR1 and CDR2 are SNHLY and FYNNEI. The CDR3 loop spans 12 amino acids.

This clonotype was seen only a few times. The V gene is TRBV5-5, the J gene TRBJ2-7; a possible D gene is TRBD2 (6 bases). The V gene lost 3 bases and the J gene lost 1 base, with 14 bases spanning the gap. This CDR3 is 15 amino acids long. Germline V gives CDR1 SGHKS, CDR2 YYEKEE (reference sequence). The CDR3: CASSSIAAGSYEQYF. The CDR3 region has the DNA TGTGCCAGCAGCTCGATAGCGGCTGGATCCTACGAGCAGTACTTC.

Ten or more counts support this clonotype. The chain has TRBV7-2 and TRBJ2-7; 9 bases align to TRBD2. The ends lost 3 bases at V and 0 bases at J; junction bases unmatched: 9. The CDR3 runs to 17 residues. Germline lookup yields CDR1 SGHTA and CDR2 FQGNSA. Written as DNA, the CDR3 is TGTGCCAGCAGCTTCACTCCCAGCGGGAGGTTCTCCTACGAGCAGTACTTC. This translates into CASSFTPSGRFSYEQYF.

Many counts were recorded for this clonotype. The chain uses TRBV20-1 and TRBJ2-2, with TRBD1 identical over 7 bases. Germline CDR1 reads DFQATT; CDR2 reads SNEGSKA (reference sequence). Losses at the gene ends were 5 bases for V and 3 bases for J; bases not matched to a gene: 6. This CDR3 has 14 residues. CDR3 sequence (DNA): TGCAGTGCTCTAGGACAGGCTCACACCGGGGAGCTGTTTTTT. It yields the protein CSALGQAHTGELFF.

The chain employs TRBV7-9 and TRBJ2-6; TRBD1 agrees at 9 bases. Unmatched junction bases numbered 3, after V lost 4 bases and J lost 2 bases. The germline gives CDR1 SEHNR, CDR2 FQNEAQ (reference sequence). This CDR3 has 16 residues. CDR3 region: CASSYNRGPGANVLTF. In DNA form, the CDR3 reads TGTGCCAGCAGCTACAACAGGGGGCCTGGGGCCAACGTCCTGACTTTC. The full variable domain, completed using reference TRBV7-9 and TRBJ2-6, is DTGVSQNPRHKITKRGQNVTFRCDPISEHNRLYWYRQTLGQGPEFLTYFQNEAQLEKSRLLSDRFSAERPKGSFSTLEIQRTEQGDSAMYLCASSYNRGPGANVLTFGAGSRLTVL.

This clonotype was seen only once. At one of its ends the junction is not consistent with the germline gene, which may arise from a read error. This chain joins TRBV11-2 and TRBJ1-1; the D gene is possibly TRBD1 (5 bases). This CDR3 is 14 amino acids long. Germline-derived CDR1 and CDR2 are SGHAT and FQNNGV. CDR3 bases: TGTGCCAGCAGCTCTTTCAGGGTGTACACTGAAGCTCTCTTT. Translated: CASSSFRVYTEALF.

The genes are TRBV14 and TRBJ2-2; 7 bases agree with TRBD2. The V and J ends lost 3 bases and 5 bases, in that order; junction bases with no gene match: 6. Per germline, CDR1 SGHDN and CDR2 FVKESK. The CDR3 sequence is 15 residues long. DNA for the CDR3: TGTGCCAGCAGCCAGAACCCCGGGGGGACCGGGGAGCTGTTTTTT. This codes for CASSQNPGGTGELFF.

This clonotype came up many times. In nucleotides, the CDR3 is TGTGCCAGCAGCCAAGAATGGGACAGGGAAGGCGGCTACACCTTC. It is translated as CASSQEWDREGGYTF. The rearrangement joins TRBV3-1 to TRBJ1-2; 9 bases match TRBD1. The CDR3 has 15 amino acids. Germline V CDR1 and CDR2: LGHDT, YNNKEL (reference sequence). J gave up 8 bases and V 0 bases, and 7 bases lay outside the gene matches.

V gene TRBV19 combines with J gene TRBJ1-5; D may be TRBD1 (5 bases). V was cut by 7 bases and J by 1 base, with 20 bases left in between. This CDR3 has 17 amino acids. The germline CDR1 and CDR2 sequences are LNHDA and SQIVND (reference sequence). This chain's CDR3 is CASKLGAYSGSNQPQHF. The DNA of the CDR3 is TGTGCCAGTAAATTAGGGGCGTATAGCGGAAGCAATCAGCCCCAGCATTTT.

In this sample, this clonotype turned up a few times. V usage is TRBV7-8 and J usage is TRBJ1-1; 7 bases line up with TRBD1. The CDR3 sequence is 16 residues long. Germline CDR1 SGHVS, CDR2 FQNEAQ. Germline trimming cut 1 base from V and 3 bases from J; bases unmatched to any gene: 8. The CDR3 nucleotides read TGTGCCAGCAGCTTAGGGCGGACAGGAGGATACACTGAAGCTTTCTTT. It encodes CASSLGRTGGYTEAFF.

The chain links TRBV27 to TRBJ2-7; D may be TRBD2 (6 bases). CDR3 size: 17 residues. The V gene's germline CDR1 is MNHEY and CDR2 SMNVEV (reference sequence). Trimming removed 6 bases from V and 0 bases from J, with 21 bases in between. In DNA form, the CDR3 reads TGTGCCAGCAGCCGTCCCCCGGGGACTCGGAGCTCCTACGAGCAGTACTTC. Its translation is CASSRPPGTRSSYEQYF.

The chain employs TRBV5-5 and TRBJ1-5, with D unclear. The CDR3 is made up of 13 amino acids. Germline V CDR1 and CDR2: SGHKS, YYEKEE (reference sequence). Trimming removed 2 bases at V and 5 bases at J, with 8 bases between. CDR3: CASSFWEDQPQHF. The CDR3 DNA reads as TGTGCCAGCAGCTTCTGGGAAGATCAGCCCCAGCATTTT.

To note about this clonotype: Here the CDR3 omits its conserved ending phenylalanine or tryptophan, so a read error is the likely source. CDR3 sequence reads: CASSFTSGSYEQYL. The CDR3 DNA sequence: TGCGCCAGCAGCTTCACTAGCGGGAGTTACGAGCAGTACCTC. This chain uses TRBV5-1 with TRBJ2-7; 11 bases are shared with TRBD2. Germline trimming cut 2 bases from V and 4 bases from J; bases unmatched to any gene: 2. This CDR3 has 14 amino acids. Germline CDR1 SGHRS, CDR2 YFSETQ.

This clonotype showed up just a few times. V gene TRBV6-5 combines with J gene TRBJ2-2; D is possibly TRBD2 (6 bases). The CDR3 is 15 amino acids. Trimming removed 6 bases from V and 2 bases from J, with 13 bases in between. Germline values: CDR1 MNHEY, CDR2 SVGAGI. CDR3 sequence (DNA): TGTGCCAGCAGCTACCTAGCGCCAAACACCGGGGAGCTGTTTTTT. Residues: CASSYLAPNTGELFF.